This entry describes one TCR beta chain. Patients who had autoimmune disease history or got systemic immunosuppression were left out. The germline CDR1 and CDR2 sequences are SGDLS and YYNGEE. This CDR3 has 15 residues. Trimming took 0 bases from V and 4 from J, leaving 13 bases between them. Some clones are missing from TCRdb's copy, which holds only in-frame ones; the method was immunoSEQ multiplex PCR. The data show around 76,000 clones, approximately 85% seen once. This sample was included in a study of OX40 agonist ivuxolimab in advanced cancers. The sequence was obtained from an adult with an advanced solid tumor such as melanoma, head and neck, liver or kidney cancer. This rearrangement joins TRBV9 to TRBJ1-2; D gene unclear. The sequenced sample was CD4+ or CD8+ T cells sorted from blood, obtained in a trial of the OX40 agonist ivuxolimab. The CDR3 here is CASSVEGGRGYGYTF. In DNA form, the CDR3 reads TGTGCCAGCAGCGTAGAGGGCGGCCGCGGCTATGGCTACACCTTC.